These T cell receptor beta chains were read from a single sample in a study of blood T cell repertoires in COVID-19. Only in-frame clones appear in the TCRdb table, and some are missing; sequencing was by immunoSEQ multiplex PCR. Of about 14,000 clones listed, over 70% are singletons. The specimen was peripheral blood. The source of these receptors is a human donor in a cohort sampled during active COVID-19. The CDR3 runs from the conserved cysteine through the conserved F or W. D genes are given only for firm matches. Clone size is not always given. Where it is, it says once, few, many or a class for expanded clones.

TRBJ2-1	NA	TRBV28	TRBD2	TGTGCCAGCAGTTTCGGCGGGGGTTCCTACAATGAGCAGTTCTTC	CASSFGGGSYNEQFF
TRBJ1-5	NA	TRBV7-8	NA	TGTGCCAGCAGCTTACCCAGGCGGGCTTCTCCCAATCAGCCCCAGCATTTT	CASSLPRRASPNQPQHF
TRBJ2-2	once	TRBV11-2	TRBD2	TGTGCCAGCAGCTTCAGGGAGGGAACGATGGGGACCGGGGAGCTGTTTTTT	CASSFREGTMGTGELFF
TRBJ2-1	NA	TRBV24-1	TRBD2	TGTGCCACCAGTGATTCCTACGGGCAGCGGGAGGGGGCCTACAATGAGCAGTTCTTC	CATSDSYGQREGAYNEQFF
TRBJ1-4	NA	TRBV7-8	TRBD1	TGTGCCAGCAGCTTTGGGGGACAGGCAGAACTGTTTTTT	CASSFGGQAELFF
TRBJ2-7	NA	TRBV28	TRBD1	TGTGCCAGCAGTTCCCGGGACAGGACAGCCTACGAGCAGTACTTC	CASSSRDRTAYEQYF
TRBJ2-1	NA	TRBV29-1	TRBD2	TGCAGCCCCGAACTAGCGGGAGGCGCGGGTGAGCAGTTCTTC	CSPELAGGAGEQFF
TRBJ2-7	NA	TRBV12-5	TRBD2	TGTGCTAGTGGGGGATTAGCGGGAGGGCCCCTCGAGCAGTACTTC	CASGGLAGGPLEQYF
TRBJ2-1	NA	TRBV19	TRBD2	TGTGCCAGTAGTATCTCGGGAGGGTTCCACAATGAGCAGTTCTTC	CASSISGGFHNEQFF
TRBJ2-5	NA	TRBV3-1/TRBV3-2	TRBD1	TGTGCCAGCAGCCACAGACAGGGCAGAGGGGAGACCCAGTACTTC	CASSHRQGRGETQYF
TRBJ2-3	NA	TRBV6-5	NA	TGTGCCAGCAGTCAACTCCTCGGGTTGAATACGCAGTATTTT	CASSQLLGLNTQYF
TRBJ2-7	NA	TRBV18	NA	TGTGCCAGCTGCCCGCGAGGGCCATCCTACGAGCAGTACTTC	CASCPRGPSYEQYF
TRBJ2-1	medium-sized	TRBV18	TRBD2	TGTGCCAGCTCACCATCTGCGGGAGATCCCTACAATGAGCAGTTCTTC	CASSPSAGDPYNEQFF
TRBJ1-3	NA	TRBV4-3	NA	TGCGCCAGCAGCCAGCGTCAGGGGAATGGAAACACCATATATTTT	CASSQRQGNGNTIYF
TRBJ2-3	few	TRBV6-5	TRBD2	TGTGCCAGCAGTCGACTAGCGGGAGGAACAGATACGCAGTATTTT	CASSRLAGGTDTQYF
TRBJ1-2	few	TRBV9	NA	TGTGCCAGCAGCCGCATACAGACGCGCTATGGCTACACCTTC	CASSRIQTRYGYTF
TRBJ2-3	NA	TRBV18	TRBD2	TGTGCCAGCTCACCGGGACTAGCGGGAGATACGCAGTATTTT	CASSPGLAGDTQYF
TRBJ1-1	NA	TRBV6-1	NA	TGTGCCAGCAGTGAGCAGGCGGGTAGGGAAGCTTTCTTT	CASSEQAGREAFF
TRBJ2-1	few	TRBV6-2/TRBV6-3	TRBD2	TGTGCCAGCAGCGCGCTAGCGGGGAGCTCCTACAATGAGCAGTTCTTC	CASSALAGSSYNEQFF
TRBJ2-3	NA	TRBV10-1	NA	TGCGCCAGCAGCGAGGGGGGGACGGGCACAGATACGCAGTATTTT	CASSEGGTGTDTQYF
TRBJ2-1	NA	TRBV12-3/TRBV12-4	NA	TGTGCCAGCAGTTTACCTCCCAGGGGGCAGTTCTTC	CASSLPPRGQFF
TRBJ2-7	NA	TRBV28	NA	TGTGCCAGCTCAGACGGGGACATCACCTCCTACGAGCAGTACTTC	CASSDGDITSYEQYF
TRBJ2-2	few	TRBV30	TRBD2	TGTGCCTGGAGAAAGCTACTAGCGGACACCGGGGAGCTGTTTTTT	CAWRKLLADTGELFF
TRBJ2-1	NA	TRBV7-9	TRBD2	TGTGCCAGCAGCCCCCCCGGCGGGAGTCATTACAATGAGCAGTTCTTC	CASSPPGGSHYNEQFF
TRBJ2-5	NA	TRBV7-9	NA	TGTGCCAGCAGCTCCCCCCTAGGACAGTGGAGCGTCGAGACCCAGTACTTC	CASSSPLGQWSVETQYF
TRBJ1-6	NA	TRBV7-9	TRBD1	TGTGCCAGCAGCTTTACCGGGACAGCCAATTCACCCCTCCACTTT	CASSFTGTANSPLHF
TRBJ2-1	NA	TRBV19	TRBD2	TGTGCCAGTAGTACGGGGGCTAGCGGGAAGGTTGAGCAGTTCTTC	CASSTGASGKVEQFF
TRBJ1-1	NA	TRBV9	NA	TGTGCCAGCAGCGTGTGGGAGGGGACTGAAGCTTTCTTT	CASSVWEGTEAFF
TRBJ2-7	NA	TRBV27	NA	TGTGCCAGCGGGAAGGGGGAAAGGGACTTC	CASGKGERDF
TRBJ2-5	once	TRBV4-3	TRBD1	TGCGCCAGCAGCCACGGGACAGGAGAGGGGGAGACCCAGTACTTC	CASSHGTGEGETQYF
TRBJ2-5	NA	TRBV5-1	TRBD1	TGCGCCAGCAACTCCGGGACAGGGGAGACCCAGTACTTC	CASNSGTGETQYF
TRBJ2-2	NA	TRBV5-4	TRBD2	TGTGCCAGCAGCTCCGGGACTAGCGGGAGAACCGGGGAGCTGTTTTTT	CASSSGTSGRTGELFF
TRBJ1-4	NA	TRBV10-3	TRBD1	TGTGCCATCAGTGAACGCGGACAGGGGGACGAAAAACTGTTTTTT	CAISERGQGDEKLFF
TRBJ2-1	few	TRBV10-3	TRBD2	TGTGCCATCAGGGCTAGCGGGGGTAAGAGTTCCCACAATGAGCAGTTCTTC	CAIRASGGKSSHNEQFF
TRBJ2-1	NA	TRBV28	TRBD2	TGTGCCAGCAGTCGATCTAGCGGGGCCTACAATGAGCAGTTCTTC	CASSRSSGAYNEQFF
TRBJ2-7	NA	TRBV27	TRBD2	TGTGCCAGCAGTTTAAGTCCTAGCGGGAGCGACGAGCAGTACTTC	CASSLSPSGSDEQYF
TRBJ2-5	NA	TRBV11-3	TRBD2	TGTGCCAGCAGCTTAATTGGGACTAGCGGGACAGGGGAGACCCAGTACTTC	CASSLIGTSGTGETQYF
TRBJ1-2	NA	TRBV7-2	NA	TGTGCCAGCAGCTTCCGACAGAGTGGCTACACCTTC	CASSFRQSGYTF
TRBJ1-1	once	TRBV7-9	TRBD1	TGTGCCAGCAGCTGGGACAGGGGAGGAAAAGCTGAAGCTTTCTTT	CASSWDRGGKAEAFF